The present entry profiles one T cell receptor (beta chain) with its context. The data stem from a study of blood T cell repertoires in COVID-19. Across the whole study: The cDNA or gDNA used as material had been derived from T cells, B-cell-depleted T cells, or PBMCs.

Here immunoSEQ multiplex PCR was the method, and the copy in TCRdb shows in-frame clones only, minus some. The table includes under 250,000 clones, about 80% detected once. This CDR3 is built from 19 residues. The chain joins TRBV21-1 to TRBJ2-7; TRBD1, the table's D call, was not compared with the DNA. TRBV21-1 is designated a pseudogene. The sample comprised peripheral blood. The TCR comes from a man at least 80 years old with acute or convalescent COVID-19. The CDR3 DNA sequence: TGTGCCAGCAGCAAAGCGAATCCCGGGACAGGTAAAAAATCGTACGAGCAGTACTTC. This gives the protein CASSKANPGTGKKSYEQYF.